Shown below are 30 T cell receptor beta chains from a single sample sequenced in a study of metastatic and nonmetastatic thyroid tumors. TCRdb re-called clones via MiXCR from the PCR reads. The sample yields about 15,000 clones, approximately 30% seen once. Every patient was untreated before thyroid surgery. The sequenced material came from tumor tissue. These receptors all come from a male donor with papillary thyroid cancer or a benign thyroid nodule (not recorded which). Some clones in this sample may be carry-over from other donors' samples.

This chain links TRBV6-1 with TRBJ1-1; 7 nucleotides agree with TRBD1. V shed 4 bases, J shed 1 base, and the junction held 3 bases outside the gene matches. In germline, CDR1 is MNHNS, CDR2 SASEGT. The CDR3 is 14 amino acids. The DNA for the CDR3 is TGTGCCAGCAGTGTTCACAGGGGGAACACTGAAGCTTTCTTT. Translated: CASSVHRGNTEAFF.

The chain employs TRBV20-1 and TRBJ1-1, with D uncertain. Trimming stripped 3 bases from V and 2 bases from J, with 16 bases between. This CDR3 comprises 15 residues. Germline V gene lookup returns CDR1 DFQATT and CDR2 SNEGSKA (reference sequence). CDR3 region: CSARTLDGLNTEAFF. CDR3 DNA sequence: TGCAGTGCTAGGACCCTGGACGGATTAAACACTGAAGCTTTCTTT.

The rearrangement links TRBV6-1 to TRBJ2-5; TRBD2 agrees at 12 bases. V shed 6 bases, J shed 5 bases, and the junction held 16 bases outside the gene matches. This CDR3 contains 18 residues. The germline V gene has CDR1 MNHNS and CDR2 SASEGT. DNA of the CDR3: TGTGCCAGCAGCCCCAATAGCCGACTAGCGGGAGAGCTGGAGACCCAGTACTTC. Its protein product is CASSPNSRLAGELETQYF.

This clone showed up many times. The chain couples TRBV5-1 to TRBJ2-4, with D maybe TRBD1 (5 bases). CDR3 size: 13 residues. V lost 2 bases and J lost 6, with 9 bases in between. Germline V gene lookup returns CDR1 SGHRS and CDR2 YFSETQ. The CDR3 protein is CASSLGVGNIQYF. The CDR3, as DNA: TGCGCCAGCAGCTTAGGGGTAGGAAACATTCAGTACTTC.

This clone was observed at least ten times. This chain links TRBV7-6 with TRBJ2-7; TRBD2 agrees at 10 bases. The germline CDR1 and CDR2 sequences are SGHVS and FNYEAQ. V dropped 5 bases and J dropped 4; count of bases not matched to a gene: 5. The CDR3 runs 14 residues. The DNA for the CDR3 is TGTGCCAGCAGCGAGCTACTAGCGGGGTACGAGCAGTACTTC. It is translated as CASSELLAGYEQYF.

This chain uses TRBV2 with TRBJ2-3; 12 nucleotides align to TRBD2. CDR1 SNHLY and CDR2 FYNNEI come from the germline V gene. The V gene end was trimmed by 6 bases and the J gene end by 4 bases; junction bases not matched to a gene: 5. The CDR3 length is 15 residues. DNA of the CDR3: TGTGCCAGCAGCCTCACTAGCGGGAGGCCAGATACGCAGTATTTT. As protein: CASSLTSGRPDTQYF.

This clone has only a few counts. The rearrangement uses TRBV20-1 and TRBJ1-1; D may be TRBD1 (6 bases). Germline V gene data show CDR1 as DFQATT and CDR2 as SNEGSKA (reference sequence). CDR3 size: 13 residues. Deletions cut 5 bases from V and 0 bases from J, with 10 bases between. The CDR3 DNA sequence: TGCAGTGCTTTTCAGGGGATGAACACTGAAGCTTTCTTT. It translates to CSAFQGMNTEAFF.

On this clone itself: The junction shows a germline mismatch at one end, possibly a read error. This specimen includes other DNA sequences encoding the same CDR3. This sequence joins TRBV7-3 and TRBJ2-7; TRBD2 might be the D (5 bases). Germline V gene data show CDR1 as SGHTA and CDR2 as FQGTGA. This CDR3 is built from 15 residues. The CDR3 loop is CASSPFSGRGYEQYF. The CDR3 DNA follows: TGTGCCAGCAGCCCTTTCAGTGGGAGAGGCTACGAACAGTACTTC.

The table lists this clone with a few counts. The chain uses TRBV27 and TRBJ2-3; D is unclear. V lost 6 bases and J 0 bases, leaving 13 bases between the germline ends. Germline CDR1 is MNHEY and CDR2 is SMNVEV (reference sequence). The CDR3 length is 15 residues. Here the CDR3 DNA reads TGTGCCAGCAGGGGGATCGGATCTAGCACAGATACGCAGTATTTT. Protein sequence: CASRGIGSSTDTQYF.

The chain is built from TRBV6-1 and TRBJ2-1; TRBD2 matches 10 bases. Germline trimming cut 7 bases from V and 9 bases from J; bases unmatched to any gene: 6. The CDR3 has 13 residues. Germline V gene sequence: CDR1 MNHNS, CDR2 SASEGT. The CDR3 DNA is TGTGCCAGCATGGAGTTAGCGGGAGGTGAGCAGTTCTTC. Translation: CASMELAGGEQFF.

By proportion, this clone is medium-sized (0.01 to 0.1%). The rearrangement links TRBV6-1 to TRBJ2-3; perhaps TRBD2 as D (5 bases). This CDR3 comprises 14 residues. V lost 5 bases and J 2 bases, leaving 11 bases between the germline ends. CDR1 is MNHNS, CDR2 SASEGT, per germline. Written as DNA, the CDR3 is TGTGCCAGCAGTTCCCGGACTCACACAGATACGCAGTATTTT. Protein sequence: CASSSRTHTDTQYF.

Ten or more counts support this clone. This sequence joins TRBV28 and TRBJ2-1; D gene ambiguous. Per germline, CDR1 MDHEN and CDR2 SYDVKM. V was clipped by 3 bases and J by 10 bases, with 7 bases between them. CDR3 length equals 11 residues. Here the CDR3 DNA reads TGTGCCAGCAGTTTGTCAAGGGAGCAGTTCTTC. This codes for CASSLSREQFF.

This chain links TRBV7-8 with TRBJ2-5, with 8 bases identical to TRBD2. The V gene end was trimmed by 4 bases and the J gene end by 5 bases; junction bases not matched to a gene: 6. The CDR3 runs to 14 residues. Germline values: CDR1 SGHVS, CDR2 FQNEAQ. The CDR3, as DNA: TGTGCCAGCAGCTCGTTAGCGGGACGGGAGACCCAGTACTTC. It encodes CASSSLAGRETQYF.

This clone was detected a few times. The chain couples TRBV28 to TRBJ2-5; a possible D gene is TRBD2 (5 bases). Trimming took off 9 bases at V and 4 bases at J, with 18 bases between the two ends. Looked up from germline, CDR1 is MDHEN and CDR2 is SYDVKM. This CDR3 has 14 residues. The CDR3 loop is CASSAPLEAETQYF. The CDR3 nucleotides read TGTGCCAGTAGTGCCCCCCTGGAGGCAGAGACCCAGTACTTC.

The V call is TRBV5-1, the J call TRBJ1-2; the D gene is possibly TRBD1 (5 bases). Germline CDR1 SGHRS, CDR2 YFSETQ. This CDR3 contains 16 residues. Between the trimmed V and J ends, which lost 0 bases and 1 base, there was a span of 13 bases. The CDR3: CASSLARLGVNYGYTF. The DNA for the CDR3 is TGCGCCAGCAGCTTGGCCCGTCTAGGGGTTAACTATGGCTACACCTTC.

This clone was detected ten times or more. V is TRBV20-1 and J is TRBJ2-2, with TRBD2 matching over 7 bases. Trimming cost V 7 bases and J 7 bases; bases outside gene matches: 12. The germline V gene encodes CDR1 DFQATT and CDR2 SNEGSKA (reference sequence). The CDR3 is 14 residues long. DNA of the CDR3: TGCAGTGGTCGACTAGCTGCGGGAGTCGGGGAGCTGTTTTTT. Amino acid sequence: CSGRLAAGVGELFF.

The chain joins TRBV6-1 to TRBJ2-2; the match to TRBD1 covers 8 bases. Germline-derived CDR1 and CDR2 are MNHNS and SASEGT. Germline trimming cut 7 bases from V and 7 bases from J; bases unmatched to any gene: 14. The CDR3 has 16 residues. The CDR3 reads CASTSPAQGAVGELFF. Here the CDR3 DNA reads TGTGCCAGCACCTCCCCGGCGCAGGGGGCAGTCGGGGAGCTGTTTTTT.

This clone was picked up many times. The chain couples TRBV20-1 to TRBJ1-2; no firm D call. CDR1 is DFQATT and CDR2 is SNEGSKA in the germline V gene (reference sequence). This CDR3 is built from 12 residues. V lost 2 bases and J 7 bases, leaving 11 bases between the germline ends. The CDR3 sequence is CSARIIRSGYTF. In DNA, the CDR3 is TGCAGTGCTAGAATAATTCGGAGTGGCTACACCTTC.

The CDR3 nucleotides read TGCAGTGCTGCCCGCCAGGGCGCGAACACCGGGGAGCTGTTTTTT. This gives the protein CSAARQGANTGELFF. This chain uses TRBV20-1 with TRBJ2-2, with D possibly TRBD1 on 5 matching bases. CDR1 and CDR2 from the germline V gene are DFQATT and SNEGSKA (reference sequence). The CDR3 length is 15 residues. The V end was cut by 5 bases, the J end by 0 bases, with 13 bases between.

In its sample, this clone was seen a few times. V and J are TRBV12-3 or TRBV12-4 and TRBJ2-3, with D possibly being TRBD2 (7 bases). Trimming took 4 bases from V and 2 from J, leaving 16 bases between them. The CDR3 is made up of 16 amino acids. The CDR3 region has the DNA TGTGCCAGCAGTTCAGGCGGGGGCGGGGCCACAGATACGCAGTATTTT. Residues: CASSSGGGGATDTQYF.

V is TRBV18 and J is TRBJ2-7; perhaps TRBD1 as D (5 bases). The CDR3 totals 16 residues. Trimming took 4 bases from V and 6 from J, leaving 22 bases between them. Germline V lookup: CDR1 KGHSH, CDR2 LQKENI. CDR3 nucleotides: TGTGCCAGCTCACGAGAGCGCAGGGCTAATCGGAGCGAGCAGTACTTC. The encoded protein is CASSRERRANRSEQYF.

This clone was recorded many times. This chain uses TRBV28 with TRBJ1-1; D is unresolved. The CDR3 contains 13 residues. V was trimmed by 5 bases and J by 0 bases, leaving 7 bases between them. CDR1 and CDR2 (germline): MDHEN, SYDVKM. CDR3 bases: TGTGCCAGCAGTCGGATAATGAACACTGAAGCTTTCTTT. Translation: CASSRIMNTEAFF.

This chain links TRBV7-3 with TRBJ2-3; D tentatively fits TRBD1 or TRBD2 (5 bases each). This CDR3 contains 14 residues. V lost 6 bases and J lost 2, with 12 bases in between. CDR1 is SGHTA and CDR2 is FQGTGA in the germline V gene. CDR3 amino acids: CASRKMGDTDTQYF. The CDR3 coding sequence is TGTGCCAGCAGAAAAATGGGGGACACAGATACGCAGTATTTT.

This rearrangement joins TRBV6-1 to TRBJ1-5, with 8 bases identical to TRBD1. The trim removed 3 bases at V and 2 bases at J, leaving 6 bases unmatched. This CDR3 is built from 16 residues. From germline, CDR1 is MNHNS and CDR2 SASEGT. The CDR3 sequence: CASSDSGGNRNQPQHF. DNA of the CDR3: TGTGCCAGCAGTGACTCAGGGGGCAACCGCAATCAGCCCCAGCATTTT.

The chain employs TRBV2 and TRBJ2-2; D perhaps matches TRBD1 (5 bases). This CDR3 is built from 14 residues. Trimming stripped 5 bases from V and 5 bases from J, with 12 bases between. Germline-derived CDR1 and CDR2 are SNHLY and FYNNEI. The CDR3 loop reads CASSWAKGTGELFF. The CDR3 DNA reads TGTGCCAGCAGTTGGGCAAAGGGGACCGGGGAGCTGTTTTTT.

The sample holds a few counts of this clone. The CDR3 is CASRRTGGADGYTF. CDR3 nucleotides: TGTGCCAGCAGACGCACAGGGGGCGCGGATGGCTACACCTTC. This sequence joins TRBV6-1 and TRBJ1-2, with 9 positions matching TRBD1. The V segment lost 6 bases and the J segment 6 bases; nucleotides outside the gene matches: 8. The length of the CDR3 is 14 residues. CDR1 is MNHNS, CDR2 SASEGT, per germline.

This clone was seen more than once but under ten times. J is TRBJ1-4 and V is TRBV2, with 8 bases lining up with TRBD1. The germline CDR1 and CDR2 sequences are SNHLY and FYNNEI. The CDR3 spans 15 residues. V was clipped by 2 bases and J by 8 bases; unmatched bases: 7. CDR3 nucleotide sequence: TGTGCCAGCAGTGAATTTGGACAGGGTTGGGAAAAACTGTTTTTT. It is translated as CASSEFGQGWEKLFF.

V and J are TRBV12-3 or TRBV12-4 and TRBJ2-7, with 10 bases that match TRBD1. Losses at the gene ends were 7 bases for V and 3 bases for J; bases not matched to a gene: 6. The CDR3 runs 14 residues. The CDR3 loop reads CASTSGTGVYEQYF. CDR3 coding DNA: TGTGCCAGCACCTCCGGGACAGGGGTCTACGAGCAGTACTTC.

This clone was seen only a few times. The rearrangement links TRBV6-5 to TRBJ1-5, with TRBD1 identical over 12 bases. The CDR3 spans 16 residues. V trimming: 1 base; J trimming: 7 bases; junction bases outside the gene matches: 5. From germline, CDR1 is MNHEY and CDR2 SVGAGI. The CDR3, as DNA: TGTGCCAGCAGTTACTTGGGACAGGGGGCGGGACAGCCCCAGCATTTT. As protein: CASSYLGQGAGQPQHF.

In its sample, this clone ranks as medium-sized. The chain links TRBV7-3 to TRBJ2-1, with D tentatively TRBD2 (6 bases). V dropped 2 bases and J dropped 4 bases, with 21 bases sitting between them. The CDR3 length is 18 residues. Looked up from germline, CDR1 is SGHTA and CDR2 is FQGTGA. In nucleotides, the CDR3 is TGTGCCAGCAGCTTATTGACCGGCGGGATCATTAAATACAATGAGCAGTTCTTC. Its translation: CASSLLTGGIIKYNEQFF. Full variable domain (remainder filled in from reference TRBV7-3 and TRBJ2-1): GAGVSQTPSNKVTEKGKYVELRCDPISGHTALYWYRQSLGQGPEFLIYFQGTGAADDSGLPNDRFFAVRPEGSVSTLKIQRTERGDSAVYLCASSLLTGGIIKYNEQFFGPGTRLTVL.